This passage covers 2 T cell receptor beta chains from one sample sequenced in a study of blood T cell repertoires in COVID-19. The method was immunoSEQ multiplex PCR; TCRdb's version includes in-frame clones alone and lacks a portion of them. The sample contains hundreds of thousands of clones, around 89% of which appear only once. Sequenced material: PBMCs or T cells enriched from blood (not recorded which). The receptor source for this set is a woman between 25 and 40 years old who had recovered from COVID-19.

The rearrangement joins TRBV9 to TRBJ1-1; D not resolved. The CDR3 has 14 residues. V lost 4 bases and J 1 base, leaving 11 bases between the germline ends. Germline V gene lookup returns CDR1 SGDLS and CDR2 YYNGEE. The CDR3 loop is CASSSTGRNTEAFF. The CDR3 nucleotides read TGTGCCAGCAGCTCCACCGGGAGGAACACTGAAGCTTTCTTT.

This chain joins TRBV3-1 (or the pseudogene TRBV3-2) and TRBJ1-6; maybe TRBD1 (5 bases). CDR1 is LGHDT and CDR2 is YNNKEL in the germline V gene (reference sequence). The CDR3 runs to 15 residues. The V end lost 2 bases, the J end lost 8 bases, and 13 bases lay between the germline ends. The CDR3 coding sequence is TGTGCCAGCAGCCAATCCCGCGGGGCCTATTCACCCCTCCACTTT. It encodes CASSQSRGAYSPLHF.